Listed below are T cell receptor beta chains from one sample, sequenced in a study of cytotoxic CD8 clonotypes in ibrutinib-treated CLL. Generated by immunoSEQ multiplex PCR, the TCRdb table keeps only in-frame clones and is missing some. The repertoire holds about 200,000 clones, with 60% to 80% as singletons. Sequencing was performed on PBMCs, taken after 12 months of ibrutinib treatment. The receptors stem from a human donor with chronic lymphocytic leukemia. The CDR3 runs from the conserved cysteine through the conserved F or W. The D gene is left open where the match is weak. The size field is filled for only some rows; it gives once, few, many or a size class.

v_gene: TRBV19; j_gene: TRBJ2-5; d_gene: TRBD1; abundance: -; CDR3nt: TGTGCCAGTAGTATAGATCCCTACAGGGGGCTGGGGGAGACCCAGTACTTC; CDR3aa: CASSIDPYRGLGETQYF
v_gene: TRBV7-9; j_gene: TRBJ2-4; d_gene: -; abundance: -; CDR3nt: TGTGCCAGCAGCCCCGCGGGGACAGCCTTTCAGTACTTC; CDR3aa: CASSPAGTAFQYF
v_gene: TRBV28; j_gene: TRBJ1-2; d_gene: TRBD1; abundance: -; CDR3nt: TGTGCCAGCAGGCCGGGACAGGGGGCCTCTGGCTACACCTTC; CDR3aa: CASRPGQGASGYTF
v_gene: TRBV2; j_gene: TRBJ1-2; d_gene: -; abundance: few; CDR3nt: TGTGCCAGCAGTGAAGGGGGAGATGGCTACACCTTC; CDR3aa: CASSEGGDGYTF
v_gene: TRBV7-6; j_gene: TRBJ2-7; d_gene: TRBD1; abundance: -; CDR3nt: TGTGCCAGCAGCCCCTCACAGGGGAACGAGCAGTACTTC; CDR3aa: CASSPSQGNEQYF
v_gene: TRBV19; j_gene: TRBJ2-7; d_gene: TRBD2; abundance: -; CDR3nt: TGTGCCAGTAGTCTTTATGCGGGAGGCCCCTACGAGCAGTACTTC; CDR3aa: CASSLYAGGPYEQYF
v_gene: TRBV7-9; j_gene: TRBJ2-3; d_gene: -; abundance: -; CDR3nt: TGTGCCAGCAGCTTAAGGTCTATGGGCGGGAACACAGATACGCAGTATTTT; CDR3aa: CASSLRSMGGNTDTQYF
v_gene: TRBV14; j_gene: TRBJ2-7; d_gene: -; abundance: -; CDR3nt: TGTGCCAGCAGCCCGAGGGGTCCTAGGGAGCAGTACTTC; CDR3aa: CASSPRGPREQYF
v_gene: TRBV5-8; j_gene: TRBJ2-1; d_gene: TRBD2; abundance: -; CDR3nt: TGTGCCAGCAGCCAACGACCGGGACTAGCGTTCTACAATGAGCAGTTCTTC; CDR3aa: CASSQRPGLAFYNEQFF
v_gene: TRBV5-1; j_gene: TRBJ2-7; d_gene: TRBD2; abundance: -; CDR3nt: TGCGCCAGCAGCACGGGACTAGCGGGCGTCTACGAGCAGTACTTC; CDR3aa: CASSTGLAGVYEQYF
v_gene: TRBV19; j_gene: TRBJ2-6; d_gene: TRBD1; abundance: -; CDR3nt: TGTGCCAGTAGCAGCAGGGGGCCTGGGGCCAACGTCCTGACTTTC; CDR3aa: CASSSRGPGANVLTF
v_gene: TRBV2; j_gene: TRBJ2-3; d_gene: -; abundance: -; CDR3nt: TGTGCCAGCCGTAGGTACGATACGCAGTATTTT; CDR3aa: CASRRYDTQYF
v_gene: TRBV19; j_gene: TRBJ1-5; d_gene: -; abundance: -; CDR3nt: TGTGCCAGTAGTATAGCAGGGGATGCTCAGCCCCAGCATTTT; CDR3aa: CASSIAGDAQPQHF
v_gene: TRBV4-1; j_gene: TRBJ2-5; d_gene: TRBD2; abundance: -; CDR3nt: TGCGCCAGCAGCCCAGCGGGGGCAGGGGTGAGAAAGACCCAGTACTTC; CDR3aa: CASSPAGAGVRKTQYF
v_gene: TRBV4-2; j_gene: TRBJ2-2; d_gene: TRBD2; abundance: -; CDR3nt: TGTGCCAGCAGCTCACCTAGCGGGATTCGGCAAACCGGGGAGCTGTTTTTT; CDR3aa: CASSSPSGIRQTGELFF
v_gene: TRBV2; j_gene: TRBJ2-7; d_gene: -; abundance: few; CDR3nt: TGTGCCAGCAGTGAATCGGGGTACGAGCAGTACTTC; CDR3aa: CASSESGYEQYF
v_gene: TRBV7-9; j_gene: TRBJ1-2; d_gene: -; abundance: -; CDR3nt: TGTGCCAGCAGCTTCGGTGCGGCAGGCCACCCCAAGGGCTACACCTTC; CDR3aa: CASSFGAAGHPKGYTF
v_gene: TRBV9; j_gene: TRBJ2-1; d_gene: TRBD2; abundance: -; CDR3nt: TGTGCCAGCAGCTCTCCGTGGGTAGCGGGGGAACACTACAATGAGCAGTTCTTC; CDR3aa: CASSSPWVAGEHYNEQFF
v_gene: TRBV6-1; j_gene: TRBJ2-5; d_gene: TRBD1; abundance: -; CDR3nt: TGTGCCAGCAGTGAGTCGACAGGGACAGAGACCCAGTACTTC; CDR3aa: CASSESTGTETQYF
v_gene: TRBV5-1; j_gene: TRBJ1-3; d_gene: -; abundance: once; CDR3nt: TGCGCCAGCAGCTTGGAAACAACGAACTCTGGAAACACCATATATTTT; CDR3aa: CASSLETTNSGNTIYF
v_gene: TRBV5-1; j_gene: TRBJ2-5; d_gene: -; abundance: -; CDR3nt: TGCGCCAGCAGCGTCTTTAGCCAAGAGACCCAGTACTTC; CDR3aa: CASSVFSQETQYF
v_gene: TRBV9; j_gene: TRBJ1-1; d_gene: -; abundance: -; CDR3nt: TGTGCCAGCAGGAGGGCGGGGGGGGACACTGAAGCTTTCTTT; CDR3aa: CASRRAGGDTEAFF
v_gene: TRBV6-5; j_gene: TRBJ2-1; d_gene: -; abundance: -; CDR3nt: TGTGCCAGCAGACCACCCGACAATGAGCAGTTCTTC; CDR3aa: CASRPPDNEQFF
v_gene: TRBV7-9; j_gene: TRBJ2-1; d_gene: -; abundance: -; CDR3nt: TGTGCCAGCAGCTTTAGCGCATACTACAATGAGCAGTTCTTC; CDR3aa: CASSFSAYYNEQFF
v_gene: TRBV5-4; j_gene: TRBJ2-2; d_gene: -; abundance: -; CDR3nt: TGTGCCAGCAGGCCGGGGACCGTGGCTGGGGAGCTGTTTTTT; CDR3aa: CASRPGTVAGELFF
v_gene: TRBV5-1; j_gene: TRBJ1-2; d_gene: TRBD1; abundance: -; CDR3nt: TGCGCCAGCATGGACAGGGACGCCTATGGCTACACCTTC; CDR3aa: CASMDRDAYGYTF
v_gene: TRBV11-2; j_gene: TRBJ1-2; d_gene: -; abundance: -; CDR3nt: TGTGCCAGCAGCTTAGACTCGGGGGAAGGCTACACCTTC; CDR3aa: CASSLDSGEGYTF
v_gene: TRBV7-3; j_gene: TRBJ2-2; d_gene: -; abundance: once; CDR3nt: TGTGCCAGCAGCGCAGAAGGGGGTGCGAACACCGGGGAGCTGTTTTTT; CDR3aa: CASSAEGGANTGELFF
v_gene: TRBV18; j_gene: TRBJ2-3; d_gene: -; abundance: -; CDR3nt: TGTGCCAGCTCACCGACAGCAGATACGCAGTATTTT; CDR3aa: CASSPTADTQYF
v_gene: TRBV5-1; j_gene: TRBJ2-3; d_gene: -; abundance: -; CDR3nt: TGCGCCAGCAGCTTATCAGGGTCAGATACGCAGTATTTT; CDR3aa: CASSLSGSDTQYF
v_gene: TRBV19; j_gene: TRBJ2-2; d_gene: -; abundance: -; CDR3nt: TGTGCCAGTAGTATAGTGAACAGCTACGGGGAGCTGTTTTTT; CDR3aa: CASSIVNSYGELFF
v_gene: TRBV9; j_gene: TRBJ2-7; d_gene: TRBD2; abundance: -; CDR3nt: TGTGCCAGCAGCGTAGGGAGCGGGGCTACCTACGAGCAGTACTTC; CDR3aa: CASSVGSGATYEQYF
v_gene: TRBV6-1; j_gene: TRBJ1-5; d_gene: -; abundance: many; CDR3nt: TGTGCCAGCAGGGCGCTGTTGGGGGGCTCTCAGCCCCAGCATTTT; CDR3aa: CASRALLGGSQPQHF
v_gene: TRBV10-2; j_gene: TRBJ2-7; d_gene: TRBD2; abundance: -; CDR3nt: TGCGCCAGCAGTGAGGATGGCGGGGGGTGGACCTACGAGCAGTACTTC; CDR3aa: CASSEDGGGWTYEQYF
v_gene: TRBV7-9; j_gene: TRBJ2-5; d_gene: TRBD1; abundance: -; CDR3nt: TGTGCCAGCAGCTTAGCCGAGACAGGGTTAGAGACCCAGTACTTC; CDR3aa: CASSLAETGLETQYF
v_gene: TRBV7-7; j_gene: TRBJ2-3; d_gene: -; abundance: few; CDR3nt: TGTGCTAGCAGCACAACCCGGGCTACAACGCAGTATTTT; CDR3aa: CASSTTRATTQYF
v_gene: TRBV6-5; j_gene: TRBJ2-3; d_gene: -; abundance: -; CDR3nt: TGTGCCTGCCGACCTCCTTCAGATACGCAGTATTTT; CDR3aa: CACRPPSDTQYF
v_gene: TRBV11-3; j_gene: TRBJ2-7; d_gene: TRBD1; abundance: -; CDR3nt: TGTGCCAGCAGCCCCGGGGTGGGACAGGCAGCCTACGAGCAGTACTTC; CDR3aa: CASSPGVGQAAYEQYF
v_gene: TRBV7-9; j_gene: TRBJ2-7; d_gene: -; abundance: -; CDR3nt: TGTGCCAGCAGCTTAGCCGGGGAAAACGAGCAGTACTTC; CDR3aa: CASSLAGENEQYF
v_gene: TRBV2; j_gene: TRBJ2-5; d_gene: TRBD2; abundance: -; CDR3nt: TGTGCCAGCCAGAGGCTAGCGGGAGGTCGGCCAGGGGAAGAGACCCAGTACTTC; CDR3aa: CASQRLAGGRPGEETQYF
v_gene: TRBV29-1; j_gene: TRBJ1-2; d_gene: TRBD1; abundance: -; CDR3nt: TGCAGCGTGGCCCGTGGGACAGGGGAGCATGGCTACACCTTC; CDR3aa: CSVARGTGEHGYTF
v_gene: TRBV28; j_gene: TRBJ1-5; d_gene: -; abundance: -; CDR3nt: TGTGCCAGCGGCATACCCCCGGGACATCAGCCCCAGCATTTT; CDR3aa: CASGIPPGHQPQHF
v_gene: TRBV28; j_gene: TRBJ2-7; d_gene: -; abundance: -; CDR3nt: TGTGCCAGCAGTTTATCGGGCGTCCGGCAGTACTTC; CDR3aa: CASSLSGVRQYF
v_gene: TRBV28; j_gene: TRBJ1-2; d_gene: TRBD1; abundance: -; CDR3nt: TGTGCCAGCAGTCCTCCAGGGGGCGCTGATGCCTATGGCTACACCTTC; CDR3aa: CASSPPGGADAYGYTF
v_gene: TRBV10-3; j_gene: TRBJ1-2; d_gene: -; abundance: -; CDR3nt: TGTGCCATCAGTCCGGGTGAGCTCTATGGCTACACCTTC; CDR3aa: CAISPGELYGYTF
v_gene: TRBV10-3; j_gene: TRBJ2-1; d_gene: -; abundance: -; CDR3nt: TGTGCCATCAGTGAGTCTGGTGGGGGTTCCTACAATGAGCAGTTCTTC; CDR3aa: CAISESGGGSYNEQFF
v_gene: TRBV11-2; j_gene: TRBJ2-7; d_gene: TRBD1; abundance: once; CDR3nt: TGTGCCAGCAGCGAACAGACAGGGTCCTACGAGCAGTACTTC; CDR3aa: CASSEQTGSYEQYF
v_gene: TRBV11-2; j_gene: TRBJ2-3; d_gene: TRBD1; abundance: -; CDR3nt: TGTGCCAGCAGCTTAGCCTTACTCCGGGACAGGGCAGATACGCAGTATTTT; CDR3aa: CASSLALLRDRADTQYF
v_gene: TRBV5-1; j_gene: TRBJ2-7; d_gene: -; abundance: -; CDR3nt: TGCGCCAGCAGTTTTATTCGCGCAGGTCCCTACGAGCAGTACTTC; CDR3aa: CASSFIRAGPYEQYF
v_gene: TRBV7-7; j_gene: TRBJ2-7; d_gene: -; abundance: once; CDR3nt: TGTGCTAGCAGCCCCCGGCAGGGGGGCTACGAGCAGTACTTC; CDR3aa: CASSPRQGGYEQYF
v_gene: TRBV7-5; j_gene: TRBJ1-4; d_gene: -; abundance: -; CDR3nt: TGTGCCAGAAGCTTACGAGGACAGGGGTTGGAAAAACTGTTTTTT; CDR3aa: CARSLRGQGLEKLFF
v_gene: TRBV4-1; j_gene: TRBJ2-1; d_gene: -; abundance: -; CDR3nt: TGCGCCAGCAGCGACGGTAGCCTAGCGACCTCCTACAATGAGCAGTTCTTC; CDR3aa: CASSDGSLATSYNEQFF
v_gene: TRBV5-4; j_gene: TRBJ2-1; d_gene: TRBD2; abundance: -; CDR3nt: TGTGCCAGCAGCCCTGGGTGGGCTAGCGGGAGGAGGGATGAGCAGTTCTTC; CDR3aa: CASSPGWASGRRDEQFF
v_gene: TRBV19; j_gene: TRBJ2-6; d_gene: -; abundance: -; CDR3nt: TGTGCCAGTACCCGTCCAGGGGGACTGGGGGGGGCCAACGTCCTGACTTTC; CDR3aa: CASTRPGGLGGANVLTF
v_gene: TRBV7-9; j_gene: TRBJ2-7; d_gene: TRBD1; abundance: -; CDR3nt: TGTGCCAGCAGCTTAAGGGACAGGGCGGACGAGCAGTACTTC; CDR3aa: CASSLRDRADEQYF
v_gene: TRBV6-5; j_gene: TRBJ1-6; d_gene: TRBD1; abundance: -; CDR3nt: TGTGCCAGCAGTACTTTACAGGGGGTAGGATCACCCCTCCACTTT; CDR3aa: CASSTLQGVGSPLHF
v_gene: TRBV6-6; j_gene: TRBJ2-3; d_gene: TRBD1; abundance: -; CDR3nt: TGTGCCAGCAGACAGGGGGGATATACGCAGTATTTT; CDR3aa: CASRQGGYTQYF
v_gene: TRBV27; j_gene: TRBJ2-7; d_gene: TRBD2; abundance: -; CDR3nt: TGTGCCAGCAGTCCCCCCAGCGGGAGCCGTTACGAGCAGTACTTC; CDR3aa: CASSPPSGSRYEQYF